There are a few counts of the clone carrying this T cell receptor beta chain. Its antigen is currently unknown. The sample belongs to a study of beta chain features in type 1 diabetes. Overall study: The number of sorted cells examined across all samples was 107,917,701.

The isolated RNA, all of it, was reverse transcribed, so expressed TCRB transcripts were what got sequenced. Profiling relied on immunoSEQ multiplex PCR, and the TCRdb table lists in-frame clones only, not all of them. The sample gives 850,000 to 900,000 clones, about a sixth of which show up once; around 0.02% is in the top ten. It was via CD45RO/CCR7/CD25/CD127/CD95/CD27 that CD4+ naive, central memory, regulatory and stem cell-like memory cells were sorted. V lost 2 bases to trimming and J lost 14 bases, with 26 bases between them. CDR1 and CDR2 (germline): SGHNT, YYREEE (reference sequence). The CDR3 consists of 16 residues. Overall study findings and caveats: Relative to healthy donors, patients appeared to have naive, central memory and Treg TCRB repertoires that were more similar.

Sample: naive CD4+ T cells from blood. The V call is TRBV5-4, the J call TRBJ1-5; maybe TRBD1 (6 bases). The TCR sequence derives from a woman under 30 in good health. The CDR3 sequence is CASSLGGTHSDSVKHF. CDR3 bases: TGTGCCAGCAGCTTAGGGGGGACTCATTCCGACAGTGTCAAGCATTTT.